This passage covers 8 T cell receptor beta chains from one sample sequenced in a study of T cells expressing NK-cell markers. Reprocessing the 5' RACE reads, TCRdb reports a single entry for every CDR3 protein and omits DNA. The sample has around 470,000 distinct CDR3 sequences. Input material: blood T cells: a sorted CD56 or NKG2C T cell subset, CD4+ or CD8+ T cells, or bulk PBMC T cells (not recorded which). These receptors all come from a woman aged 50 to 60 in good health.

V usage is TRBV9 and J usage is TRBJ1-4; TCRdb's D call of TRBD1 is untestable without DNA. This CDR3 comprises 15 residues. Per germline, CDR1 SGDLS and CDR2 YYNGEE. The CDR3 loop reads CASSPGQGARIGLFF.

The CDR3 region is CASSIIQGISTDTQYF. The genes are TRBV7-8 and TRBJ2-3; the D call of TRBD1 rests on TCRdb alone, since no DNA is present to check it. The CDR3 is 16 residues long. CDR1 is SGHVS and CDR2 is FQNEAQ in the germline V gene.

The chain recombines TRBV12-5 with TRBJ2-5; the D call of TRBD2 rests on TCRdb alone, since no DNA is present to check it. Germline V gives CDR1 LGHNT, CDR2 FRNRAP. The CDR3 contains 11 residues. This CDR3 is CALRELETQYF.

The CDR3 sequence is CASSLEAVAGISYNEQFF. The J gene is TRBJ2-1, the V gene TRBV5-1; TCRdb's D gene call, TRBD2, goes unchecked for lack of DNA. This CDR3 contains 18 residues. The V gene's germline CDR1 is SGHRS and CDR2 YFSETQ.

J is TRBJ1-6 and V is TRBV3-1; TCRdb picks TRBD1, but there is no DNA to check that call. From germline, CDR1 is LGHDT and CDR2 YNNKEL (reference sequence). The CDR3 totals 14 residues. CDR3 region: CASSHLRGSSPLHF.

The rearrangement links TRBV12-3 or TRBV12-4 to TRBJ2-3; the TCRdb call, TRBD2, lacks DNA for checking. The CDR3 has 16 residues. This CDR3 reads CASSFYASGIGNTQYF.

The rearrangement uses TRBV4-1 and TRBJ2-3; the D gene TCRdb calls, TRBD2, cannot be checked with no DNA. The CDR3 is made up of 13 amino acids. CDR1 and CDR2 from the germline V gene are MGHRA and YSYEKL. CDR3 amino acids: CASSQTSGYTQYF.

V gene TRBV12-3 or TRBV12-4 combines with J gene TRBJ2-7. There are 14 residues in the CDR3. CDR3 region: CASRTNVNTYEQYF.